The clone carrying this TCR beta chain was detected a few times. This sample was taken from a study of blood T cells in healthy people across ages. The CDR3 loop spans 14 amino acids. Germline values: CDR1 MDHEN, CDR2 SYDVKM. V gave up 2 bases and J gave up 7 bases; unmatched junction bases: 8. Combining a sample-barcoded 5' primer with a J-beta primer mix, a second PCR ran for 7 to 11 cycles. One entry per CDR3 protein results from TCRdb running MiXCR on the 5' RACE reads. This sample has about 720,000 distinct CDR3 sequences, with about a fifth found just once. This rearrangement joins TRBV28 to TRBJ2-7; 7 bases are a match to TRBD1. The sample comprised blood. The TCR sequence derives from a man between 70 and 80 years old in good health. The CDR3 reads CASSLMAVRGEQYF. The DNA of the CDR3 is TGTGCCAGCAGTTTAATGGCCGTCAGGGGGGAGCAGTACTTC.